These T cell receptor beta chains were read from a single sample in a study of blood T cells in healthy people across ages. TCRdb reanalysed the 5' RACE reads using MiXCR and keeps one entry per CDR3 protein. The data hold hundreds of thousands of distinct CDR3 sequences, with under 40% observed a single time. The sequencing input was blood. These receptors all come from a man younger than 35 in good health. Each CDR3 is given with its conserved first and last residue. The D gene is left open where the match is weak. Clone size is shown for a subset of rows, as once, few, many or a class of expanded clone.

j_call | clone_size | d_call | v_call | cdr3_nt | cdr3_aa
TRBJ2-1 | - | - | TRBV5-1 | TGCGCCAGCAGCCCCCAAGGGGGACTACCGTGGAGAAAAAGCTCCTACAATGAGCAGTTCTTC | CASSPQGGLPWRKSSYNEQFF
TRBJ2-4 | many | - | TRBV7-2 | TGTGCCAGCAGCTTAAGCGGACACGAAAACATTCAGTACTTC | CASSLSGHENIQYF
TRBJ2-6 | few | - | TRBV4-2 | TGTGCCAGCAGCCCCAGTGGTGAAGGAAGTGGGGCCAACGTCCTGACTTTC | CASSPSGEGSGANVLTF
TRBJ1-5 | - | - | TRBV20-1 | TGCAGTGCTAGTTTCAGGGTCGACAATCAGCCCCAGCATTTT | CSASFRVDNQPQHF
TRBJ2-1 | - | TRBD2 | TRBV14 | TGTGCCAGCAGCCCTAGAGAGCGGGAGTACTGGAATGAGCAGTTCTTC | CASSPREREYWNEQFF
TRBJ2-1 | few | - | TRBV5-4 | TGTGCCAGCATCCCCTCCGGAGGGGTCCACAATGAGCAGTTCTTC | CASIPSGGVHNEQFF
TRBJ1-1 | - | - | TRBV5-1 | TGCGCCAGCAGCCCCTGGGCCCTGAACACTGAAGCTTTCTTT | CASSPWALNTEAFF
TRBJ1-1 | - | - | TRBV18 | TGTGCCAGCTCACCACCGTCCGCCGGGAGGGGCACTGAAGCTTTCTTT | CASSPPSAGRGTEAFF
TRBJ1-2 | few | - | TRBV6-5 | TGTGCCAGCAGTTCTGGGACGGCCAATGGCTACACCTTC | CASSSGTANGYTF
TRBJ2-5 | many | TRBD1 | TRBV14 | TGTGCCAGCAGCCACCTAGTTGGACAGGGCGTGGAGACCCAGTACTTC | CASSHLVGQGVETQYF
TRBJ1-2 | once | - | TRBV15 | TGTGCCACCAGCAGAGATAGGGGTTGGGGCTACACCTTC | CATSRDRGWGYTF
TRBJ2-7 | - | - | TRBV27 | TGTGCCAGCAGTGACTCCCACTACGAGCAGTACTTC | CASSDSHYEQYF
TRBJ1-4 | - | - | TRBV20-1 | TGCAGTGCTAGAGTAGGGTCAGGGGTTGAAAAACTGTTTTTT | CSARVGSGVEKLFF
TRBJ2-5 | few | TRBD2 | TRBV27 | TGTGCCAGCAGTTCCTCACTAGCGGGAGGTTGGGAGACCCAGTACTTC | CASSSSLAGGWETQYF
TRBJ1-5 | - | TRBD1 | TRBV12-3/TRBV12-4 | TGTGCCAGCAGTCACGGACAGGGGAGGTTCTATCAGCCCCAGCATTTT | CASSHGQGRFYQPQHF
TRBJ2-1 | - | TRBD1 | TRBV6-1 | TGTGCCAGCGACCATCGACAGGGAAATGAGCAGTTCTTC | CASDHRQGNEQFF
TRBJ1-1 | - | - | TRBV2 | TGTGCCAGCAGCCTAAAACACCGCACTGAAGCTTTCTTT | CASSLKHRTEAFF